This TCR beta chain was found in a study of beta chain features in type 1 diabetes. About the study: Age, gender and cell yields were alike across patients and healthy donors. Whole-study findings and limits: HLA effects on TCRB rearrangement stayed unresolved here.

Germline lookup yields CDR1 LGHNT and CDR2 FRNRAP. The J segment lost 6 bases and the V segment lost 0 bases, leaving 11 bases of the junction unmatched. The CDR3 has 17 amino acids. Populations isolated by sorting all had purity greater than 95%. Sequenced material consisted of expressed TCRB transcripts (all of the isolated RNA was reverse transcribed). Data came from immunoSEQ multiplex PCR; TCRdb stores just in-frame clones and leaves some out. In the table there are under 250,000 clones, around an eighth of which are singletons. This clone came up a few times. Antigen specificity is unknown. The specimen sequenced was naive CD4+ T cells from blood. The chain is built from TRBV12-5 and TRBJ1-2; 9 bases are a match to TRBD1. This TCR came from a woman aged 40-49 years in good health. CDR3 sequence (DNA): TGTGCTAGTGGTTTGGTCGCCCCTCGACAGGGGGTTCATGGCTACACCTTC. This codes for CASGLVAPRQGVHGYTF.